This is a list of T cell receptor beta chains from one sample in a study of blood T cell repertoires in COVID-19. TCRdb keeps only in-frame clones here, not all; method: immunoSEQ multiplex PCR. The table has about 150,000 clones, around 90% seen once; the top ten hold about 4%. The material sequenced was PBMCs or T cells enriched from blood (not recorded which). The receptors here all came from a woman in her 40s who had been exposed to COVID-19. CDR3s include the opening cysteine and the closing phenylalanine or tryptophan. Expanded clones get a size class; other rows say once, few or many, or leave the size out.

V gene | clone size | CDR3 protein
TRBV19 | once | CATSPGPESNQPQHF
TRBV5-1 | - | CASSLGTGEETQYF
TRBV29-1 | - | CSVEDHREANYGYTF
TRBV7-9 | - | CASSSTPGNTEAFF
TRBV19 | - | CASSMSPGDGYTF
TRBV14 | - | CASSEKLREKLFF
TRBV6-2/TRBV6-3 | - | CASSKSGTGVNQPQHF
TRBV5-5 | - | CASSLYQGSSYEQYF
TRBV6-5 | - | CASSYSQGISYEQYF
TRBV4-3 | once | CASSQDLGRVEQYF
TRBV7-9 | - | CASSHGGVAEAFF
TRBV28 | - | CASSVAGGYNEQFF
TRBV6-1 | - | CASSERGPGRGDNEQFF
TRBV4-1 | - | CASSQRTSGSTAETQYF
TRBV28 | - | CASSPTRGRLGLNTEAFF
TRBV28 | - | CASSSPGHPKTYGYTF
TRBV4-1 | few | CASSPTSSYEQYF
TRBV19 | - | CASSLRTDYQPQHF
TRBV7-8 | - | CASSLGQTYNSPLHF
TRBV9 | - | CASSVTSSYNSPLHF
TRBV27 | - | CASSRGGNYGYTF
TRBV7-8 | - | CASSPLVADTDTQYF
TRBV9 | - | CASSVRIEGEAFF
TRBV7-2 | - | CASSFGGQGSGGYTF
TRBV5-1 | - | CASSVTGGEETQYF